At least ten counts were recorded for the clone carrying this TCR beta chain. Antigen unknown. Cells sorted as Tregs were CD4+, CD25+ and CD127-/low. Whole-study findings and limits: In terms of TCR gene usage, tumor memory CD4+ T cells clustered together with blood and lymph node memory CD4+ cells, as well as with lymph node naive CD4+ cells.

V gave up 0 bases and J gave up 0 bases, with 9 bases separating them. This CDR3 has 16 residues. The germline V gene encodes CDR1 KGHSH and CDR2 LQKENI. Semi-nested PCR with Nested Universal Primer A followed constant-region reverse priming of full-length variable regions. Using its own MiXCR run on the 5' RACE reads, TCRdb lists one record per CDR3 protein. The sample yields some 30,000 distinct CDR3 sequences, roughly a quarter seen once. Sequenced material: tumor-infiltrating Tregs sorted from the breast tumor. The source is a female donor with breast cancer. The chain combines TRBV18 with TRBJ2-1, with D perhaps matching TRBD1 or TRBD2 (5 bases each). CDR3 region: CASSPPGRASYNEQFF. In DNA form, the CDR3 reads TGTGCCAGCTCACCACCGGGGCGGGCCTCCTACAATGAGCAGTTCTTC. Full variable domain (rest looked up from reference TRBV18 and TRBJ2-1): NAGVMQNPRHLVRRRGQEARLRCSPMKGHSHVYWYRQLPEEGLKFMVYLQKENIIDESGMPKERFSAEFPKEGPSILRIQQVVRGDSAAYFCASSPPGRASYNEQFFGPGTRLTVL.